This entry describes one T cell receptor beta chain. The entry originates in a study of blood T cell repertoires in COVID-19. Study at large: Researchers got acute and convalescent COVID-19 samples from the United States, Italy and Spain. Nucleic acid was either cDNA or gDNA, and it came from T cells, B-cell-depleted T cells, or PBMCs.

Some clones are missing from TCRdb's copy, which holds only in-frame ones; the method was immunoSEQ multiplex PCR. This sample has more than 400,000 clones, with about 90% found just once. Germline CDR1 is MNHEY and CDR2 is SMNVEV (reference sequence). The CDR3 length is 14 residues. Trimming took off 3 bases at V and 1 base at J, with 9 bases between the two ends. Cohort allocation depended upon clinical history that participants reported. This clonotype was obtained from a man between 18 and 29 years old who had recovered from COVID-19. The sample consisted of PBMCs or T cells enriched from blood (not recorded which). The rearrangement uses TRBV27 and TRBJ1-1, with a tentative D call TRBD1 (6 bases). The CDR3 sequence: CASSFTGWNTEAFF. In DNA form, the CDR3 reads TGTGCCAGCAGTTTTACAGGGTGGAACACTGAAGCTTTCTTT.